One sample yielded the 13 T cell receptor beta chains listed below, sequenced in a study of blood T cell repertoires in COVID-19. The protocol was immunoSEQ multiplex PCR, while the TCRdb copy is restricted to in-frame clones and leaves out a portion. The table records around 79,000 clones, 65% to 90% of them present only once. The material sequenced was peripheral blood. Receptors were obtained from an older woman with acute or convalescent COVID-19.

The rearrangement links TRBV19 to TRBJ1-6; 9 bases agree with TRBD1. Per germline, CDR1 LNHDA and CDR2 SQIVND (reference sequence). V shed 3 bases, J shed 10 bases, and the junction held 7 bases outside the gene matches. CDR3 size: 15 residues. DNA of the CDR3: TGTGCCAGTAGTATGGGACAGGGAGGGAACTCACCCCTCCACTTT. Its protein is CASSMGQGGNSPLHF.

The chain links TRBV28 to TRBJ1-5; unclear D gene. This CDR3 is 12 amino acids long. Germline V lookup: CDR1 MDHEN, CDR2 SYDVKM. V was clipped by 8 bases and J by 4 bases, with 9 bases between them. CDR3 DNA: TGTGCCAGCGTCGAGTTGAATCAGCCCCAGCATTTT. This encodes CASVELNQPQHF.

The rearrangement links TRBV6-5 to TRBJ1-1, with 7 bases fitting TRBD1. The V and J ends lost 5 bases and 1 base, in that order; junction bases with no gene match: 4. CDR1 and CDR2 (germline): MNHEY, SVGAGI. This CDR3 comprises 14 residues. The CDR3 loop reads CASSRDSSNTEAFF. The CDR3 DNA reads as TGTGCCAGCAGTCGGGACAGCTCGAACACTGAAGCTTTCTTT.

The chain has TRBV6-5 and TRBJ1-4; D is unresolved. Germline CDR1 and CDR2: MNHEY and SVGAGI. The ends were cut back, 6 bases at V and 4 bases at J, with 15 bases in the middle. The CDR3 length is 15 residues. CDR3 nucleotides: TGTGCCAGCAGCCCCACAGTTCTTTTTAATGAAAAACTGTTTTTT. Translated: CASSPTVLFNEKLFF.

The chain employs TRBV6-5 and TRBJ2-3; 9 positions agree with TRBD1. With V trimmed by 5 bases and J by 14 bases, 14 bases remained unmatched. The length of the CDR3 is 14 residues. Per the germline V gene, CDR1 is MNHEY and CDR2 is SVGAGI. The CDR3 DNA reads as TGTGCCAGCAGTAGAAATAGACAGGGGGAAGTATTGTATTTT. It yields the protein CASSRNRQGEVLYF.

This chain joins TRBV6-5 and TRBJ2-7, with a tentative D call TRBD1 (6 bases). Per germline, CDR1 MNHEY and CDR2 SVGAGI. The CDR3 has 14 residues. With 4 bases removed from V and 2 bases from J, the gap between germline ends came to 12 bases. The CDR3 reads CASSSGDGTYEQYF. CDR3 bases: TGTGCCAGCAGTTCAGGGGACGGTACCTACGAGCAGTACTTC.

Of note for this clone: The germline gene is not matched at one end of the junction; a read error may be the cause. The V gene is TRBV2, the J gene TRBJ1-5; TRBD1 matches at 11 bases. There are 14 residues in the CDR3. The germline CDR1 and CDR2 sequences are SNHLY and FYNNEI. The CDR3 DNA sequence: TGTGCCAGCGGACAGGGGGCTAGCATTCAGCCCCAGCATTTT. It translates to CASGQGASIQPQHF. The variable domain in full, with the rest retrieved from reference TRBV2 and TRBJ1-5, is EPEVTQTPSHQVTQMGQEVILRCVPISNHLYFYWYRQILGQKVEFLVSFYNNEISEKSEIFDDQFSVERPDGSNFTLKIRSTKLEDSAMYFCASGQGASIQPQHFGDGTRLSIL.

The chain links TRBV5-1 to TRBJ1-5; 7 bases line up with TRBD1. Germline CDR1 SGHRS, CDR2 YFSETQ. The CDR3 spans 14 residues. With 4 bases clipped from V and 7 bases from J, the junction kept 8 bases outside the gene matches. This chain's CDR3 is CASSPRQGRQPQHF. The CDR3 DNA is TGCGCCAGCAGCCCGAGACAGGGACGCCAGCCCCAGCATTTT.

The V and J genes are TRBV5-6 and TRBJ1-1; 8 bases are a match to TRBD1. Germline-derived CDR1 and CDR2 are SGHDT and YYEEEE. This CDR3 is built from 13 residues. J lost 6 bases, V lost 4 bases, and 5 bases had no gene match. DNA of the CDR3: TGTGCCAGCAGCAAAACAGGGGGGGCTGAAGCTTTCTTT. Its protein product is CASSKTGGAEAFF.

The rearrangement uses TRBV10-3 and TRBJ2-3, with 7 bases that match TRBD2. Germline assignment: CDR1 ENHRY and CDR2 SYGVKD. The CDR3 sequence is 14 residues long. The junction had 13 bases not matched to a gene; V was cut back by 11 bases and J by 5 bases. For the CDR3, the DNA is TGTGCCGTCGACGCCGGGGGGAGGGGAGATACGCAGTATTTT. It encodes CAVDAGGRGDTQYF.

The rearrangement uses TRBV24-1 and TRBJ2-7; TRBD1 matches at 9 bases. Unmatched junction bases numbered 3, after V lost 4 bases and J lost 0 bases. The CDR3 extends over 15 amino acids. Germline V gene lookup returns CDR1 KGHDR and CDR2 SFDVKD. CDR3 residues: CATSETGQGSYEQYF. The CDR3 DNA follows: TGTGCCACCAGTGAAACGGGACAGGGCTCCTACGAGCAGTACTTC.

The CDR3, as DNA: TGTGCCAGCAGTCGAACCGGGACAGGGGGCAACTATGGCTACACCTTC. Translation gives CASSRTGTGGNYGYTF. The V and J genes are TRBV2 and TRBJ1-2; 12 bases agree with TRBD1. Germline V lookup: CDR1 SNHLY, CDR2 FYNNEI. The V gene end was trimmed by 5 bases and the J gene end by 2 bases; junction bases not matched to a gene: 6. This CDR3 contains 16 residues.

This sequence joins TRBV6-5 and TRBJ1-2; perhaps TRBD1 as D (6 bases). CDR1 MNHEY and CDR2 SVGAGI come from the germline V gene. The CDR3 totals 12 residues. The V end was cut by 8 bases, the J end by 8 bases, with 15 bases between. For the CDR3, the DNA is TGTGCCAGCGGCTCAGGGCAGGGGGGCTACACCTTC. Translated, it gives CASGSGQGGYTF.